The entry that follows covers one TCR beta chain sequence. The assay was immunoSEQ multiplex PCR, and TCRdb's table has in-frame clones only and misses some. The sample includes about 410,000 clones, over 80% of them seen just once. This sample was included in a study of Ad26.COV2.S vaccination and SARS-CoV-2 variants. In germline, CDR1 is SGHAT, CDR2 FQNNGV. The CDR3 consists of 13 residues. V shed 3 bases and J shed 1 base, with 3 bases lying between them. Specified treatment: 15 to 20 received Ad26.COV2.S at low or high dose, single or two shots; about 5 received placebo; per-sample allocation not given. Day 63 following the first vaccine or placebo injection was when the samples were taken.

The rearrangement uses TRBV11-2 and TRBJ1-4; D is uncertain. The TCR was taken from a person aged 18-60 years who received the Ad26.COV2.S COVID-19 vaccine or a placebo. The material was peripheral blood, obtained in a trial of Ad26.COV2.S vaccine versus placebo. CDR3 amino acids: CASSFRTNEKLFF. The CDR3 nucleotides read TGTGCCAGCAGCTTCAGAACTAATGAAAAACTGTTTTTT.